This entry concerns a single TCR beta chain. What this receptor recognizes is not known. The record has no base qualities; no much larger clone is one base away. The sample's time point, from its label and the paper: baseline before first vaccination. The vaccinee samples were drawn from two UK trials, COV001 and COV002, one of which was a single-blind randomized controlled phase 2/3 trial testing AZD1222 (ChAdOx1 nCoV-19) in healthy adults. For TCRbeta chain sequencing, PBMC samples were collected from trial participants at day 0 and at day 28 after the second dose. The source of the sample is a study of T cell responses to AZD1222 COVID-19 vaccine (dated by TCRdb to the early 2020s). For the wider study: Because spike-specific TCR depth and breadth did not differ between the two schedules, AZD1222 recipients who got a second dose at roughly 4 weeks were pooled with those who got a second dose at roughly 12 weeks. Trial participants were enrolled by age into 18-55, 56-69 and 70-plus year subgroups, with approximately 160, 26 and 62 TCR-sequenced participants respectively. A total of 233 trial participants underwent TCR sequencing, of whom 207 received two doses of AZD1222 and some 26 received two doses of the MenACWY control vaccine. Paper-wide results and their limitations: The vaccine-associated CD4 TCRs covered the entire spike protein, and the dominant responses fell in regions 160-218 and 743-854. Because no day 14 peak-response samples were available, repertoires were characterized only after the peak T cell response. After two AZD1222 doses, both the breadth and the depth of spike-specific TCRs were significantly higher than at day 0 and than in MenACWY recipients. Conclusions about previously exposed vaccinees were limited because only five to seven AZD1222 recipients were SARS-CoV-2 seropositive at baseline. The 56-69-year group was small, and its depth increase did not reach significance, likely because of low power. Most participants were white British and females outnumbered males, and the authors suggested that clonal diversity may have been underestimated. Reportedly, almost half of the unique spike-specific TCRs recognized epitopes lying outside the regions that are mutated in the B.1.351 and B.1.1.7 variants.

Sequences MNHEY (CDR1) and SMNVEV (CDR2) are obtained from the germline V gene (reference sequence). Spanning cysteine to phenylalanine, the CDR3 consists of 15 amino acids. Just the 45-base CDR3 DNA is kept, in frame starting at base 1. Germline trimming: 2 bases from V, 4 bases from J; junction bases outside gene matches: 6. The CDR3 regions of human TCRbeta chains were analyzed by immunosequencing. The study's own analysis went as follows. TCRs in the repertoires were compared against a reference library of SARS-CoV-2-specific TCRs that had been generated with the MIRA antigen-specificity platform. Breadth was defined as the fraction of unique TCRs that were SARS-CoV-2-associated, and depth was defined as the fraction of total T cells that were SARS-CoV-2-associated. Using the MIRA data, each spike-specific TCR was mapped to the spike region that the TCR reacts to and placed in a CD4 or CD8 class. Log10-transformed breadth and depth values were compared by one-way ANOVA with Sidak's multiple comparisons tests. The source is immuneACCESS, and TCRdb retained only in-frame sequences with V and J called. Part of the clones is not carried over; for the studies checked, unresolved V genes explain less than half of this, and the remainder is unexplained. V, J and clone size derive from that table, while D and trimming were established from the DNA sequence. The sample table holds 100,000 to 150,000 clones, of which over 75% were seen once. The ten largest clones take up about 10% of the sample.

The TCR originated in an adult in good health. Sample: peripheral blood, taken on day 0 of AZD1222 vaccination. The sequence is built from TRBV27 and TRBJ2-7; 9 central bases correspond to TRBD1. The base sequence is TGTGCCAGCAGTTTAGCTGGACAGGGGAAGTACGAGCAGTACTTC. It translates as CASSLAGQGKYEQYF.